This T cell receptor beta chain was captured in a study of blood T cell repertoires in COVID-19 (TCRdb year 2020). With regard to the full study: Collaborator samples came from the United States, Italy and Spain and covered acute and convalescent phases of COVID-19. The prospective study material was composed of cDNA or gDNA derived from T cells, B-cell-depleted T cells, or PBMCs. The dataset comprised deeply sampled blood TCRbeta repertoires from subjects exposed to, actively infected with, or recovered from COVID-19. Where available, HLA class I and class II types were obtained from metadata supplied by the sample provider rather than from assay-based typing. Sample metadata almost always included a de-identified subject ID, COVID-19 status, age in years and sex. The repertoires were made available in a free public database intended to serve as a resource for research on the immune response to SARS-CoV-2. Samples were obtained from the ongoing ImmuneRACE study (first 160 participants) and from 1,254 subjects provided by 6 global collaborators. The investigation overall reported the following: The amount of clinical and demographic metadata varied by source and participant and was provided uncurated.

Comment on this clone: Its binding antigen is unknown. Per-base qualities were not stored, and no clone one base away is much larger.

Each collaborating institution followed its own protocols to collect whole blood in K2EDTA tubes. For TCRbeta analysis, collaborators shipped samples as frozen whole blood, isolated PBMCs, or DNA extracted from either of those sample types. Per the germline V gene, SGHRS is the CDR1 and YFSETQ is the CDR2. The CDR3, cysteine through phenylalanine, is 15 amino acids long. Just CDR3 DNA is preserved here, 45 bases in frame from base 1. Compared with germline, V lacks 0 bases and J lacks 5 bases; bases without a gene match: 4. TCRbeta CDR3 regions were amplified from genomic DNA using the immunoSEQ Assay, a bias-controlled multiplex PCR. The original methods were these. Nucleated cell counts per sample were estimated from amplification of reference gene primers within the assay. To quantify the absolute abundance of each unique TCRbeta CDR3 rearrangement, sequence reads were collapsed and filtered. For each sample, productive Simpson clonality was calculated as the square root of Simpson's diversity index over productive rearrangements. This immuneACCESS table, as held by TCRdb, lists in-frame sequences with V and J called but not all clones. Of the missing ones, under half trace to an unresolved V gene in checked studies; the others have no known cause. The DNA gave D and trimming, while V, J and clone size come from that table. The sample profile shows around 250,000 clones; 70% to 90% of them were found once. The ten biggest clones cover 5.5% to 8% of the sample.

The sequenced sample consisted of peripheral blood. The sequence came from a man aged 60-69 years with acute or convalescent COVID-19. The chain is made from TRBV5-1 and TRBJ2-5, with 10 central nucleotides matching TRBD1. Here the CDR3 is given as CASSLEGQGLETQYF. The sequenced DNA: TGCGCCAGCAGCTTGGAGGGACAGGGGCTGGAGACCCAGTACTTC.